The rows below give T cell receptor beta chains drawn from one sample of a study of T-cell memory formation after mild COVID-19. TCRdb re-derived calls from the 5' RACE reads in MiXCR, one entry per CDR3 protein. The sample includes about 250,000 distinct CDR3 sequences, approximately 15% of them seen just once. The sample comprised PBMCs or a T cell subset sorted from them (not recorded which). Every receptor here comes from an adult woman who had mild COVID-19 (a few samples of this study predate the infection). Cell type and time point are not known. CDR3s include the opening cysteine and the closing phenylalanine or tryptophan. Each record gives: D gene, clone size, V gene, J gene, CDR3 protein, CDR3 DNA. A D gene is named only where the DNA matches it firmly. The size of a clone is reported for some rows only, either as once, few or many, or as a class for expanded clones.

d_call: -; clone_size: -; v_call: TRBV7-6; j_call: TRBJ2-1; cdr3_aa: CASSLDTRARGWKNEQFF; cdr3_nt: TGTGCCAGCAGCTTAGATACGAGGGCCAGGGGCTGGAAAAATGAGCAGTTCTTC
d_call: -; clone_size: many; v_call: TRBV12-3/TRBV12-4; j_call: TRBJ2-2; cdr3_aa: CASSLRDTGELFF; cdr3_nt: TGTGCCAGCAGTTTGAGAGACACCGGGGAGCTGTTTTTT
d_call: -; clone_size: -; v_call: TRBV6-2/TRBV6-3; j_call: TRBJ1-4; cdr3_aa: CASSHGGRVFF; cdr3_nt: TGTGCCAGCAGTCACGGTGGTCGGGTGTTTTTT
d_call: TRBD2; clone_size: -; v_call: TRBV5-1; j_call: TRBJ2-1; cdr3_aa: CASSLTSGGAHEQFF; cdr3_nt: TGCGCCAGCAGCCTCACTAGCGGGGGGGCCCATGAGCAGTTCTTC
d_call: -; clone_size: -; v_call: TRBV20-1; j_call: TRBJ2-3; cdr3_aa: CSARFRLTDTQYF; cdr3_nt: TGCAGTGCTAGATTCCGACTCACAGATACGCAGTATTTT
d_call: TRBD2; clone_size: few; v_call: TRBV6-2/TRBV6-3; j_call: TRBJ2-4; cdr3_aa: CASSPISAGGPAKNIQYF; cdr3_nt: TGTGCCAGCAGTCCCATTTCGGCGGGAGGGCCGGCCAAAAACATTCAGTACTTC
d_call: TRBD2; clone_size: -; v_call: TRBV7-9; j_call: TRBJ2-1; cdr3_aa: CASSSIDRLAGGSEQFF; cdr3_nt: TGTGCCAGCAGCTCCATAGACCGACTAGCGGGAGGTAGTGAGCAGTTCTTC
d_call: TRBD1; clone_size: -; v_call: TRBV24-1; j_call: TRBJ2-5; cdr3_aa: CATSSTTGGMETQYF; cdr3_nt: TGTGCCACCAGTTCAACCACAGGGGGTATGGAGACCCAGTACTTC
d_call: -; clone_size: -; v_call: TRBV4-3; j_call: TRBJ1-1; cdr3_aa: CASSQDPQANTEAFF; cdr3_nt: TGCGCCAGCAGTCAAGATCCCCAGGCGAACACTGAAGCTTTCTTT
d_call: -; clone_size: many; v_call: TRBV5-1; j_call: TRBJ1-1; cdr3_aa: CASSQAGVYAEAFF; cdr3_nt: TGCGCCAGCAGCCAGGCAGGGGTGTACGCTGAAGCTTTCTTT